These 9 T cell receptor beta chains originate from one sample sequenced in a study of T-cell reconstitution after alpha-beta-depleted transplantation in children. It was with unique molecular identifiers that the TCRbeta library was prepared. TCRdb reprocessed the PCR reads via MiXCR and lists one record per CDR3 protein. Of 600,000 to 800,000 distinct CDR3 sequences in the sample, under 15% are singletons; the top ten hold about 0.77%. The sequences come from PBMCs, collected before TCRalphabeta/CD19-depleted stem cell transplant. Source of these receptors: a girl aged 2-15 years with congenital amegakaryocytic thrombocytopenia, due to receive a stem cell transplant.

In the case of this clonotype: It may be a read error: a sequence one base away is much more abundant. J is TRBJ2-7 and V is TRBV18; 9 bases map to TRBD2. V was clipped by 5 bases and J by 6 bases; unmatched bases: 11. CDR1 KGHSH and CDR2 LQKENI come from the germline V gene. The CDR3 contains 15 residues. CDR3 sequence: CASSSGLATTFEQYF. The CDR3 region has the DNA TGTGCCAGCTCATCCGGACTAGCGACAACCTTCGAGCAGTACTTC.

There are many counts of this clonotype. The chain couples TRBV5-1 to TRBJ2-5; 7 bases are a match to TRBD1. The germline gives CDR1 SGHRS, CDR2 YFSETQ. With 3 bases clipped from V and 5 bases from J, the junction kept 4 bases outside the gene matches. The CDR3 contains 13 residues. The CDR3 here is CASSSGQRETQYF. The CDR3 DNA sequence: TGCGCCAGCAGCTCGGGACAGAGGGAGACCCAGTACTTC.

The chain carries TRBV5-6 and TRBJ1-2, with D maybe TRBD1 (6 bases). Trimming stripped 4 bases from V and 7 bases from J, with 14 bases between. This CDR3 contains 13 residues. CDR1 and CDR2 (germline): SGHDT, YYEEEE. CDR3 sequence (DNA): TGTGCCAGCAGCCCGACAGGCTTCGCTGGCTACACCTTC. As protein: CASSPTGFAGYTF.

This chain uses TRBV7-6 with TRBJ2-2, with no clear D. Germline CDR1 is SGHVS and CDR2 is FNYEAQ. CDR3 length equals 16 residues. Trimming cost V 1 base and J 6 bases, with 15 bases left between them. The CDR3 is CASSLVALPGAGELFF. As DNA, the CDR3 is TGTGCCAGCAGCTTAGTAGCTCTTCCTGGGGCCGGGGAGCTGTTTTTT.

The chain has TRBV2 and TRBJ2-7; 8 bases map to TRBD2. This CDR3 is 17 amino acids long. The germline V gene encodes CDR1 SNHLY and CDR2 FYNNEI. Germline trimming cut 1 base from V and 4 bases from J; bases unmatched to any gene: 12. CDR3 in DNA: TGTGCCAGCAGTGAAGTCGCAAGCGGGAGTCTTTGGTACGAGCAGTACTTC. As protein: CASSEVASGSLWYEQYF.

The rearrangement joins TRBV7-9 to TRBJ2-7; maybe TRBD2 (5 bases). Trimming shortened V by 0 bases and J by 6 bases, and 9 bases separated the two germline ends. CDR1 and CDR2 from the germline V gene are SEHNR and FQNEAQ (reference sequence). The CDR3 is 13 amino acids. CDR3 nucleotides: TGTGCCAGCAGCTTAGCGGGAGTCGTCGAGCAGTACTTC. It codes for CASSLAGVVEQYF.

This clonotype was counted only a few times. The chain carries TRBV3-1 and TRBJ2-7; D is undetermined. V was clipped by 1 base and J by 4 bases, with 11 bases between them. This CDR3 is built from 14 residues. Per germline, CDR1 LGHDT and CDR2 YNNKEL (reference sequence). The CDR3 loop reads CASSQGHPDYEQYF. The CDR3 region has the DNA TGTGCCAGCAGCCAAGGCCATCCAGATTACGAGCAGTACTTC.

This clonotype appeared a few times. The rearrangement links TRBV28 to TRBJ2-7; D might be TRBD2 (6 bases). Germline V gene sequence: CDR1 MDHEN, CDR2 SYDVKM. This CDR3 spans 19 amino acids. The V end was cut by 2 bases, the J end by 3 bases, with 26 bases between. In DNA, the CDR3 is TGTGCCAGCAGTTTACGTTCTGGATACCATAGCGGAGTTAACTACGAGCAGTACTTC. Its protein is CASSLRSGYHSGVNYEQYF.

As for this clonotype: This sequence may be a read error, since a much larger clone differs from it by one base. This chain's CDR3 is CSAREVPFPYKQYF. For the CDR3, the DNA is TGCAGTGCTAGAGAAGTCCCCTTCCCTTACAAGCAGTACTTC. V usage is TRBV20-1 and J usage is TRBJ2-7, with D hard to call. The CDR3 consists of 14 residues. CDR1 is DFQATT and CDR2 is SNEGSKA in the germline V gene (reference sequence). The V and J ends lost 0 bases and 8 bases respectively, with 17 bases between them.